This T cell receptor beta chain came from a study of cytomegalovirus exposure and HLA in healthy donors. Study-level information: A later analysis reported the roughly 120 validation repertoires used the same platform as the 550 to 800 first-cohort repertoires.

The repertoire was sequenced with immunoSEQ multiplex PCR; TCRdb's copy has only in-frame clones and lacks some. The sample has about 360,000 clones; more than 80% are singletons. A note on this clone: The antigen remains unidentified.

The study's findings and limits: Researchers reported that a few CMV-associated chains were confirmed in vitro as CMV antigen-specific. Cytomegalovirus-associated TCR beta chains were listed, numbering 164.

This clonotype was sampled from a woman under 30 in good health and CMV-seronegative. Sequenced sample: PBMCs.

CDR3 in amino acids: CASSLSPGLGYNEQFF. CDR3 bases: TGTGCCAGCAGTTTATCCCCAGGGCTAGGCTACAATGAGCAGTTCTTC. The chain combines TRBV27 with TRBJ2-1; perhaps TRBD1 as D (5 bases). Per the germline V gene, CDR1 is MNHEY and CDR2 is SMNVEV (reference sequence). V lost 0 bases, J lost 3 bases, and 12 bases lay in between. The CDR3 is 16 residues long.